The following is a T cell receptor (beta chain) sequence with its context. The antigen is not known. MiXCR, run by TCRdb on the 5' RACE reads, gives a single entry per CDR3 protein. Here the sample spans around 180,000 distinct CDR3 sequences, approximately 17% being singletons. The source of the sample is a study of T-cell memory formation after mild COVID-19. This CDR3 is 15 amino acids long. The germline V gene encodes CDR1 SGHTA and CDR2 FQGNSA. J lost 6 bases, V lost 0 bases, and 8 bases had no gene match. The study, taken as a whole, reports: There was no confirmation that second-wave clones peaking on day 37 were SARS-CoV-2 specific. Cross-reactive memory appears to have joined, as suggested by some responding clones showing up in pre-infection memory.

The sequence was obtained from a man between 18 and 35 years old who had mild COVID-19 (a few samples of this study predate the infection). Cell type and time point are not known. The rearrangement links TRBV7-2 to TRBJ2-7; 7 bases align to TRBD2. The sequencing sample was made of PBMCs or a T cell subset sorted from them (not recorded which). CDR3 coding DNA: TGTGCCAGCAGCTTAGCGGGGGGGAGCGTTGCCGAGCAGTACTTC. This sequence encodes CASSLAGGSVAEQYF.